This T cell receptor (beta chain) was identified in a study of T cells in Graves' hyperthyroidism and ophthalmopathy. V shed 2 bases, J shed 6 bases, and the junction held 6 bases outside the gene matches. CDR3 length: 15 residues. Germline CDR1 reads DFQATT; CDR2 reads SNEGSKA (reference sequence). Amplification targeted TCR beta CDR3 regions from RNA transcripts. A first-round RT-PCR of the TCR CDR3 used the HTBI primer set. TCRdb itself ran the multiplex PCR reads through MiXCR, one entry per CDR3 protein. In the table there are roughly 300,000 distinct CDR3 sequences, about 20% of which are singletons.

The chain joins TRBV20-1 to TRBJ2-2; the match to TRBD1 covers 10 bases. This sequence originates from a woman in her fifties or sixties with Graves' hyperthyroidism. The material sequenced was blood. The CDR3 DNA sequence: TGCAGTGCTAGAATCCGGGACAGGGGACCCGGGGAGCTGTTTTTT. Amino acid sequence: CSARIRDRGPGELFF.